This TCR beta chain derives from a study of post-analysis software for immune sequencing data. In the study overall: The courses of disease that were included comprised relapsing-remitting, secondary progressive and progressive-relapsing multiple sclerosis.

The authors incorporated unique molecular identifiers into the TCR beta cDNA libraries. A single record per CDR3 protein comes from TCRdb applying MiXCR to the PCR reads. This table holds more than 500,000 distinct CDR3 sequences, around a third found once. The receptor was derived from a girl under 18 with multiple sclerosis. Sequencing was carried out using blood.

CDR3 protein: CASSRTGGGSYEQYF. CDR3 sequence (DNA): TGTGCCAGCAGCCGGACAGGGGGCGGCTCCTACGAGCAGTACTTC. The chain combines TRBV28 with TRBJ2-7; TRBD1 aligns across 11 bases. The V gene end was trimmed by 6 bases and the J gene end by 0 bases; junction bases not matched to a gene: 4. The V gene's germline CDR1 is MDHEN and CDR2 SYDVKM. The CDR3 runs to 15 residues.